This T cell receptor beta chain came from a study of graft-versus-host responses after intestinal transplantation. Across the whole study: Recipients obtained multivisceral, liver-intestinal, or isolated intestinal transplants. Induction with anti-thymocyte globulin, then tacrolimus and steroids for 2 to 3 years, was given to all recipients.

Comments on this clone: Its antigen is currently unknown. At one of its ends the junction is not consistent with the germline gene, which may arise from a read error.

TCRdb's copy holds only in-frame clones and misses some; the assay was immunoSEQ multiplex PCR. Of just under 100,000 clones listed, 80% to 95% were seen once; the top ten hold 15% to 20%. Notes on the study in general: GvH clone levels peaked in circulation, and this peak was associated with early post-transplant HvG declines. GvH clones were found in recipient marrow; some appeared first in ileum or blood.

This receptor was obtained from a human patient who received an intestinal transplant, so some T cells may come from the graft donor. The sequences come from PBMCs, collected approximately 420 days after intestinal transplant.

The CDR3 nucleotides read TGTGCCAGTAGTATCCAGACGGCTGAGGCTTTCTTT. Translation gives CASSIQTAEAFF. This chain links TRBV19 with TRBJ1-1; D gene ambiguous. CDR1 and CDR2 (germline): LNHDA, SQIVND (reference sequence). There are 12 residues in the CDR3.